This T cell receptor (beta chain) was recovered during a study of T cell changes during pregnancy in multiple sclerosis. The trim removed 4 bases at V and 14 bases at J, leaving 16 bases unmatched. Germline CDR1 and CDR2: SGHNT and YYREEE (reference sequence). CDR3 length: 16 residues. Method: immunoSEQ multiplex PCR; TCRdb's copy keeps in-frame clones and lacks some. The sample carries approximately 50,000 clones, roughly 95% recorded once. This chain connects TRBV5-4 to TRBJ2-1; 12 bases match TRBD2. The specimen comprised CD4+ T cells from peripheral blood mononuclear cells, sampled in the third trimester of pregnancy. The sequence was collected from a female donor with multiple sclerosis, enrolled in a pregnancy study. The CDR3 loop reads CASSPRTSGEPTLEFF. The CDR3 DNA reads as TGTGCCAGCAGCCCTAGGACTAGCGGGGAACCCACGTTGGAGTTCTTC.